This is a list of T cell receptor beta chains from one sample in a study of cytomegalovirus exposure and HLA in healthy donors. Only in-frame clones appear in the TCRdb table, and some are missing; sequencing was by immunoSEQ multiplex PCR. The table has around 49,000 clones, roughly nine tenths seen once. What was sequenced was PBMCs. These receptors were taken from a man younger than 35 in good health and CMV-seronegative. Each CDR3 is given with its conserved first and last residue. A D gene is named only where the DNA matches it firmly. Expanded clones get a size class; other rows say once, few or many, or leave the size out.

v_call,clone_size,j_call,d_call,cdr3_aa,cdr3_nt
TRBV4-3,.,TRBJ2-3,.,CASSQDNYGGPSTDTQYF,TGCGCCAGCAGCCAAGATAACTATGGAGGGCCTAGCACAGATACGCAGTATTTT
TRBV2,once,TRBJ2-7,.,CASSVREGGVPEQYF,TGTGCCAGCAGTGTCCGCGAGGGTGGGGTCCCCGAGCAGTACTTC
TRBV30,.,TRBJ1-5,TRBD1,CAWSVGQGSNQPQHF,TGTGCCTGGAGTGTCGGACAGGGGTCTAATCAGCCCCAGCATTTT
TRBV15,.,TRBJ1-3,.,CATSPRGNGNTIYF,TGTGCCACCAGCCCTCGGGGGAACGGAAACACCATATATTTT
TRBV5-8,.,TRBJ2-3,TRBD1,CASSWGQGRTDTQYF,TGTGCCAGCAGCTGGGGACAGGGGAGGACAGATACGCAGTATTTT
TRBV30,.,TRBJ1-3,TRBD1,CAWSQGAGGNTIYF,TGTGCCTGGAGCCAGGGGGCTGGAGGAAACACCATATATTTT
TRBV7-9,.,TRBJ2-7,.,CASSLGPGEQYF,TGTGCCAGCAGCTTAGGCCCCGGCGAGCAGTACTTC
TRBV9,once,TRBJ2-1,TRBD1,CASSLSGQPYNEQFF,TGTGCCAGCAGCCTGTCGGGACAGCCGTACAATGAGCAGTTCTTC
TRBV5-1,.,TRBJ2-5,.,CASSLGVRETQYF,TGCGCCAGCAGCTTGGGCGTGAGAGAGACCCAGTACTTC
TRBV9,.,TRBJ2-1,TRBD2,CASSVRGLASGEQFF,TGTGCCAGCAGCGTACGCGGACTAGCGAGTGGTGAGCAGTTCTTC
TRBV19,.,TRBJ2-1,TRBD2,CASSLIAGGLFNEQFF,TGTGCCAGTAGTCTAATAGCGGGAGGGCTCTTCAATGAGCAGTTCTTC
TRBV7-9,.,TRBJ2-3,.,CASSLGEVATDTQYF,TGTGCCAGCAGCTTAGGTGAGGTCGCCACAGATACGCAGTATTTT
TRBV28,.,TRBJ1-2,.,CASREGGREEGYTF,TGTGCCAGCAGGGAAGGAGGCAGGGAGGAAGGCTACACCTTC
TRBV28,.,TRBJ2-5,TRBD1,CASRGQGLGSETQYF,TGTGCCAGCAGAGGACAGGGGCTCGGTTCCGAGACCCAGTACTTC
TRBV18,.,TRBJ2-5,.,CASSPPAGRGRETQYF,TGTGCCAGCTCACCACCGGCGGGGCGGGGTCGAGAGACCCAGTACTTC
TRBV18,.,TRBJ1-4,.,CASSPRTEGAPNEKLFF,TGTGCCAGCTCACCACGGACAGAGGGTGCGCCTAATGAAAAACTGTTTTTT
TRBV27,.,TRBJ2-2,TRBD2,CASSPWTRLNTGELFF,TGTGCCAGCAGTCCCTGGACTAGACTGAACACCGGGGAGCTGTTTTTT
TRBV7-9,.,TRBJ2-2,.,CASSSYGTSNTGELFF,TGTGCCAGCAGCTCTTACGGGACTTCGAACACCGGGGAGCTGTTTTTT
TRBV4-3,.,TRBJ2-7,TRBD2,CASSQAAGGAYEQYF,TGCGCCAGCAGCCAAGCAGCGGGAGGGGCCTACGAGCAGTACTTC
TRBV28,.,TRBJ2-1,.,CASSWAPTGRYNEQFF,TGTGCCAGCAGTTGGGCCCCGACAGGACGCTACAATGAGCAGTTCTTC
TRBV7-9,.,TRBJ2-7,.,CASSLVQGTGEQYF,TGTGCCAGCAGCTTAGTGCAGGGGACGGGGGAGCAGTACTTC
TRBV5-6,few,TRBJ2-5,TRBD1,CASSRQGQETQYF,TGTGCCAGCAGCCGACAGGGGCAAGAGACCCAGTACTTC
TRBV7-2,.,TRBJ2-1,.,CASSSLGGGSEQFF,TGTGCCAGCAGCTCTCTCGGGGGCGGGAGTGAGCAGTTCTTC
TRBV28,.,TRBJ2-2,.,CASSPLGGVGTGELFF,TGTGCCAGCAGTCCCCTGGGGGGAGTGGGCACCGGGGAGCTGTTTTTT
TRBV11-2,.,TRBJ1-3,.,CASSLVDWGKFGNTIYF,TGTGCCAGCAGCTTAGTTGACTGGGGCAAGTTTGGAAACACCATATATTTT
TRBV9,.,TRBJ2-3,.,CASSVEAGGSTDTQYF,TGTGCCAGCAGCGTAGAGGCAGGTGGGAGCACAGATACGCAGTATTTT
TRBV4-1,.,TRBJ2-7,TRBD1,CASSLGQGYEQYF,TGCGCCAGCAGCCTGGGACAGGGTTACGAGCAGTACTTC
TRBV15,.,TRBJ1-2,.,CATSARPREGYTF,TGTGCCACCAGCGCCCGCCCCCGTGAGGGCTACACCTTC
TRBV28,.,TRBJ2-7,TRBD2,CASSPNKLAETYEQYF,TGTGCCAGCAGCCCAAACAAACTAGCGGAGACCTACGAGCAGTACTTC
TRBV27,.,TRBJ2-2,TRBD2,CASSLTSGSLLGGELFF,TGTGCCAGCAGTTTGACTAGCGGGAGTTTATTGGGCGGGGAGCTGTTTTTT
TRBV7-2,.,TRBJ1-1,TRBD1,CASSIRQGRLRLNTEAFF,TGTGCCAGCAGCATTCGACAGGGCCGGCTCAGGCTGAACACTGAAGCTTTCTTT
TRBV7-2,.,TRBJ1-2,.,CASSQRLFGYTF,TGTGCCAGCAGCCAACGACTCTTTGGCTACACCTTC
TRBV6-1,.,TRBJ2-3,TRBD2,CASTRLAGVDTQYF,TGTGCCAGCACAAGACTAGCGGGCGTAGATACGCAGTATTTT
TRBV29-1,.,TRBJ2-1,TRBD1,CSVDRTGGGEQFF,TGCAGCGTGGACAGGACAGGGGGCGGGGAGCAGTTCTTC
TRBV11-3,.,TRBJ2-2,.,CASSLGFDSGELFF,TGTGCCAGCAGCTTAGGGTTTGACAGCGGGGAGCTGTTTTTT
TRBV7-9,.,TRBJ2-7,TRBD2,CASSWTSGSTPYEQYF,TGTGCCAGCAGCTGGACTAGCGGGAGTACCCCCTACGAGCAGTACTTC
TRBV27,.,TRBJ2-7,.,CASSFVPPGVHEQYF,TGTGCCAGCAGTTTTGTACCCCCGGGAGTACACGAGCAGTACTTC
TRBV4-2,.,TRBJ2-1,TRBD2,CASSPRLLAEFSYNEQFF,TGTGCCAGCAGCCCGCGTCTCCTAGCGGAGTTCTCCTACAATGAGCAGTTCTTC
TRBV6-6,.,TRBJ1-3,.,CASSYSGGGGNTIYF,TGTGCCAGCAGTTACAGCGGGGGCGGTGGAAACACCATATATTTT
TRBV29-1,once,TRBJ2-4,.,CSVLLAGSNIQYF,TGCAGCGTTCTTTTGGCAGGTTCGAACATTCAGTACTTC
TRBV5-1,.,TRBJ2-5,.,CASSLAGTLQETQYF,TGCGCCAGCAGCTTGGCCGGGACATTACAAGAGACCCAGTACTTC